This T cell receptor beta chain was recovered during a study of T cells in Graves' hyperthyroidism and ophthalmopathy. Authors of the study amplified TCR beta CDR3 regions from RNA transcripts. During a first-round RT-PCR of the TCR CDR3, the HTBI primer set was used. Each CDR3 protein gets one entry after TCRdb re-called the multiplex PCR reads with MiXCR. The profile shows approximately 870,000 distinct CDR3 sequences, over 35% of them singletons. In its sample, this clonotype was seen once. This CDR3 region has 11 residues. The V and J ends lost 8 bases and 0 bases respectively, with 7 bases between them. Germline-derived CDR1 and CDR2 are SQVTM and ANQGSEA. Hyperthyroidism patients were newly diagnosed, had disease duration under 2 months, and were aged 18 to 65 years.

Input material: blood. This chain uses TRBV29-1 with TRBJ1-1; unclear D gene. This TCR derives from a man aged 18 to 29 with Graves' hyperthyroidism. The CDR3 is CSTDLNTEAFF. In DNA, the CDR3 is TGCAGCACCGATTTGAACACTGAAGCTTTCTTT.